A selection of T cell receptor beta chains follows, all from one sample in a study of human T cells and chemical hapten exposure. TCRdb passed the RACE reads through MiXCR, listing each CDR3 protein once. The data contain about 97,000 distinct CDR3 sequences, around 25% of them singletons. Sequencing was performed on whole blood, taken in connection with sensitization to the hapten diphenylcyclopropenone (DPC). The receptors originated from a man between 40 and 49 years old with alopecia areata. Some clones in this sample may be carry-over from other donors' samples. The CDR3 runs from the conserved cysteine through the conserved F or W. A D gene is named only where the DNA matches it firmly. Rows may omit the clone size; those that give it use once, few, many or a size class.

clone_size: NA; j_call: TRBJ1-6; d_call: TRBD1; v_call: TRBV6-5; cdr3_aa: CASRSGQGIDSPLHF; cdr3_nt: TGTGCCAGCAGGTCGGGACAGGGGATAGATTCACCCCTCCACTTT
clone_size: NA; j_call: TRBJ2-1; d_call: TRBD1; v_call: TRBV12-3/TRBV12-4; cdr3_aa: CASRWTGGRQNEQFF; cdr3_nt: TGTGCCAGCAGGTGGACAGGGGGCCGACAGAATGAGCAGTTCTTC
clone_size: NA; j_call: TRBJ2-4; d_call: NA; v_call: TRBV5-6; cdr3_aa: CASSLAGTVNIQYF; cdr3_nt: TGTGCCAGCAGCTTGGCGGGGACGGTTAACATTCAGTACTTC
clone_size: NA; j_call: TRBJ1-1; d_call: NA; v_call: TRBV29-1; cdr3_aa: CSGGDTEAFF; cdr3_nt: TGCAGCGGAGGGGACACTGAAGCTTTCTTT
clone_size: NA; j_call: TRBJ2-6; d_call: NA; v_call: TRBV15; cdr3_aa: CVTSRPGRRSGANVLTF; cdr3_nt: TGTGTCACCAGCAGACCGGGACGGCGCTCTGGGGCCAACGTCCTGACTTTC
clone_size: NA; j_call: TRBJ2-3; d_call: TRBD2; v_call: TRBV27; cdr3_aa: CASSLFPSGSPDTQYF; cdr3_nt: TGTGCCAGCAGTTTATTCCCTAGCGGGAGCCCAGATACGCAGTATTTT
clone_size: NA; j_call: TRBJ1-1; d_call: TRBD1; v_call: TRBV12-3/TRBV12-4; cdr3_aa: CASSYRGDTEAFF; cdr3_nt: TGTGCCAGCAGTTACAGGGGGGACACTGAAGCTTTCTTT
clone_size: few; j_call: TRBJ2-7; d_call: TRBD2; v_call: TRBV6-5; cdr3_aa: CASSFSSAGGPYEQYF; cdr3_nt: TGTGCCAGCAGTTTCTCGTCGGCGGGAGGGCCTTATGAGCAGTACTTC
clone_size: few; j_call: TRBJ2-3; d_call: TRBD2; v_call: TRBV28; cdr3_aa: CASSPLLAGVPDTQYF; cdr3_nt: TGTGCCAGCAGTCCGCTACTAGCGGGGGTCCCAGATACGCAGTATTTT
clone_size: once; j_call: TRBJ1-4; d_call: NA; v_call: TRBV5-6; cdr3_aa: CASSRWGRDEKLFF; cdr3_nt: TGTGCCAGCAGCCGGTGGGGGCGTGATGAAAAACTGTTTTTT
clone_size: NA; j_call: TRBJ2-3; d_call: NA; v_call: TRBV5-1; cdr3_aa: CASSLDSRGTDTQYF; cdr3_nt: TGCGCCAGCAGCTTGGACTCCCGAGGCACAGATACGCAGTATTTT
clone_size: NA; j_call: TRBJ2-3; d_call: TRBD2; v_call: TRBV12-3/TRBV12-4; cdr3_aa: CASSTPGLADTDTQYF; cdr3_nt: TGTGCCAGCAGCACTCCGGGACTAGCGGACACAGATACGCAGTATTTT
clone_size: few; j_call: TRBJ2-2; d_call: NA; v_call: TRBV20-1; cdr3_aa: CSAIGTNTGELFF; cdr3_nt: TGCAGTGCTATTGGAACGAACACCGGGGAGCTGTTTTTT
clone_size: NA; j_call: TRBJ1-6; d_call: TRBD1; v_call: TRBV20-1; cdr3_aa: CSALQGASNSPLHF; cdr3_nt: TGCAGTGCCTTACAGGGGGCTTCAAATTCACCCCTCCACTTT
clone_size: NA; j_call: TRBJ2-7; d_call: TRBD1; v_call: TRBV5-1; cdr3_aa: CASSAGGQEQYF; cdr3_nt: TGCGCCAGCAGCGCAGGGGGCCAAGAGCAGTACTTC
clone_size: NA; j_call: TRBJ2-4; d_call: NA; v_call: TRBV6-5; cdr3_aa: CASSYGVSAKNIQYF; cdr3_nt: TGTGCCAGCAGTTACGGGGTCTCGGCCAAAAACATTCAGTACTTC
clone_size: NA; j_call: TRBJ2-7; d_call: TRBD2; v_call: TRBV28; cdr3_aa: CASSPRTSGYYEQYF; cdr3_nt: TGTGCCAGCAGTCCCCGGACTAGCGGGTACTACGAGCAGTACTTC
clone_size: few; j_call: TRBJ2-6; d_call: NA; v_call: TRBV11-2; cdr3_aa: CASSLTGAGANVLTF; cdr3_nt: TGTGCCAGCAGCTTAACGGGGGCTGGGGCCAACGTCCTGACTTTC
clone_size: NA; j_call: TRBJ2-7; d_call: NA; v_call: TRBV10-3; cdr3_aa: CAISESIAVEQYF; cdr3_nt: TGTGCCATCAGTGAGTCGATAGCGGTCGAGCAGTACTTC
clone_size: few; j_call: TRBJ2-4; d_call: NA; v_call: TRBV6-2/TRBV6-3; cdr3_aa: CASSERELAKNIQYF; cdr3_nt: TGTGCCAGCAGTGAGAGAGAACTAGCCAAAAACATTCAGTACTTC
clone_size: few; j_call: TRBJ2-3; d_call: TRBD1; v_call: TRBV10-1; cdr3_aa: CASSSGTVRVDTQYF; cdr3_nt: TGCGCCAGCAGCTCCGGGACAGTCCGTGTAGATACGCAGTATTTT
clone_size: NA; j_call: TRBJ2-7; d_call: TRBD1; v_call: TRBV2; cdr3_aa: CASSEGDSETYEQYF; cdr3_nt: TGTGCCAGCAGTGAAGGGGACAGTGAGACCTACGAGCAGTACTTC
clone_size: NA; j_call: TRBJ2-7; d_call: TRBD2; v_call: TRBV4-3; cdr3_aa: CASSQERPSGSYEQYF; cdr3_nt: TGCGCCAGCAGCCAAGAGCGGCCTAGCGGCTCCTACGAGCAGTACTTC
clone_size: NA; j_call: TRBJ2-4; d_call: NA; v_call: TRBV5-5; cdr3_aa: CASSLGAGPNIQYF; cdr3_nt: TGTGCCAGCAGCTTGGGGGCAGGCCCCAACATTCAGTACTTC
clone_size: NA; j_call: TRBJ1-1; d_call: NA; v_call: TRBV12-3/TRBV12-4; cdr3_aa: CASSLQGPNTEAFF; cdr3_nt: TGTGCCAGCAGTTTACAGGGGCCAAACACTGAAGCTTTCTTT
clone_size: few; j_call: TRBJ2-7; d_call: NA; v_call: TRBV25-1; cdr3_aa: CASSSQLEQYF; cdr3_nt: TGTGCCAGCAGCAGCCAACTGGAGCAGTACTTC
clone_size: NA; j_call: TRBJ1-2; d_call: TRBD1; v_call: TRBV3-1; cdr3_aa: CASSLGQGSYGYTF; cdr3_nt: TGTGCCAGCAGCCTGGGACAGGGGAGCTATGGCTACACCTTC
clone_size: NA; j_call: TRBJ2-7; d_call: NA; v_call: TRBV20-1; cdr3_aa: CSARMQGHQIYEQYF; cdr3_nt: TGCAGTGCTAGAATGCAGGGACACCAGATCTACGAGCAGTACTTC
clone_size: few; j_call: TRBJ2-3; d_call: NA; v_call: TRBV7-8; cdr3_aa: CASSPYTGLRTDTQYF; cdr3_nt: TGTGCCAGCAGCCCCTATACAGGGTTGAGGACAGATACGCAGTATTTT
clone_size: NA; j_call: TRBJ2-1; d_call: TRBD2; v_call: TRBV2; cdr3_aa: CASSLTSLGTNEQFF; cdr3_nt: TGTGCCAGCAGCCTGACTAGCTTAGGGACCAATGAGCAGTTCTTC
clone_size: NA; j_call: TRBJ2-7; d_call: NA; v_call: TRBV3-1; cdr3_aa: CASSDGPRQDSYEQYF; cdr3_nt: TGTGCCAGCAGCGATGGACCGAGGCAAGATTCTTACGAGCAGTACTTC
clone_size: NA; j_call: TRBJ2-5; d_call: TRBD1; v_call: TRBV28; cdr3_aa: CASSSLPLGSQGGETQYF; cdr3_nt: TGTGCCAGCAGTTCCTTGCCACTGGGTTCACAGGGGGGAGAGACCCAGTACTTC
clone_size: NA; j_call: TRBJ2-7; d_call: TRBD2; v_call: TRBV20-1; cdr3_aa: CSARDGTRSSYEQYF; cdr3_nt: TGCAGTGCTAGAGATGGGACTAGAAGCTCCTACGAGCAGTACTTC
clone_size: NA; j_call: TRBJ1-5; d_call: NA; v_call: TRBV7-9; cdr3_aa: CASSSTLGNNQPQHF; cdr3_nt: TGTGCCAGCAGCTCTACTCTGGGAAACAATCAGCCCCAGCATTTT
clone_size: few; j_call: TRBJ2-1; d_call: NA; v_call: TRBV28; cdr3_aa: CASNNYNEQFF; cdr3_nt: TGTGCCAGCAATAACTACAATGAGCAGTTCTTC
clone_size: NA; j_call: TRBJ1-5; d_call: TRBD1; v_call: TRBV6-2/TRBV6-3; cdr3_aa: CASSAGTGNNQPQHF; cdr3_nt: TGTGCCAGCAGTGCCGGGACAGGGAACAATCAGCCCCAGCATTTT
clone_size: few; j_call: TRBJ2-1; d_call: TRBD2; v_call: TRBV7-2; cdr3_aa: CASSLASGTFNEQFF; cdr3_nt: TGTGCCAGCAGCTTAGCTAGCGGGACTTTCAATGAGCAGTTCTTC
clone_size: few; j_call: TRBJ2-5; d_call: NA; v_call: TRBV29-1; cdr3_aa: CSVGQWGPGETQYF; cdr3_nt: TGCAGCGTCGGTCAGTGGGGGCCGGGAGAGACCCAGTACTTC
clone_size: few; j_call: TRBJ1-2; d_call: NA; v_call: TRBV6-1; cdr3_aa: CASSEGTVSYGYTF; cdr3_nt: TGTGCCAGCAGTGAAGGGACAGTGTCTTATGGCTACACCTTC
clone_size: NA; j_call: TRBJ2-3; d_call: TRBD1; v_call: TRBV28; cdr3_aa: CASSTGTGETDTQYF; cdr3_nt: TGTGCCAGCTCCACCGGGACAGGGGAAACAGATACGCAGTATTTT
clone_size: few; j_call: TRBJ2-1; d_call: NA; v_call: TRBV13; cdr3_aa: CASSASAITTYNEQFF; cdr3_nt: TGTGCCAGCAGCGCCTCCGCCATAACCACCTACAATGAGCAGTTCTTC
clone_size: few; j_call: TRBJ2-6; d_call: TRBD1; v_call: TRBV13; cdr3_aa: CASSFRTGAGANVLTF; cdr3_nt: TGTGCCAGCAGCTTCCGGACAGGGGCTGGGGCCAACGTCCTGACTTTC
clone_size: NA; j_call: TRBJ2-5; d_call: TRBD1; v_call: TRBV7-8; cdr3_aa: CASSRHIRDSAQETQYF; cdr3_nt: TGTGCCAGCAGCCGCCACATTAGGGACAGCGCCCAAGAGACCCAGTACTTC
clone_size: few; j_call: TRBJ1-5; d_call: NA; v_call: TRBV28; cdr3_aa: CASSTTGWGGNQPQHF; cdr3_nt: TGTGCCAGCAGTACGACGGGTTGGGGAGGCAATCAGCCCCAGCATTTT
clone_size: few; j_call: TRBJ1-1; d_call: NA; v_call: TRBV29-1; cdr3_aa: CSVVIMNTEAFF; cdr3_nt: TGCAGCGTTGTGATCATGAACACTGAAGCTTTCTTT
clone_size: NA; j_call: TRBJ2-7; d_call: NA; v_call: TRBV28; cdr3_aa: CASSFVRGYEQYF; cdr3_nt: TGTGCCAGCAGTTTTGTCAGGGGCTACGAGCAGTACTTC